This passage covers 12 T cell receptor beta chains from one sample sequenced in a study of blood T cell repertoires in COVID-19. The assay was immunoSEQ multiplex PCR, and TCRdb's table has in-frame clones only and misses some. The table lists fewer than 60,000 clones, approximately 89% of them singletons. The sequencing sample was made of peripheral blood. These receptor sequences come from a man at least 80 years old with active or convalescent COVID-19.

The chain links TRBV25-1 to TRBJ1-2, with TRBD1 identical over 12 bases. Germline values: CDR1 MGHDK, CDR2 SYGVNS. Losses at the gene ends were 7 bases for V and 9 bases for J; bases not matched to a gene: 3. This CDR3 spans 12 amino acids. The CDR3 protein is CASKGTGGSYTF. The CDR3 DNA follows: TGTGCCAGCAAGGGGACAGGGGGCAGCTACACCTTC.

The gene calls are TRBV5-5 and TRBJ1-4, with a possible D match to TRBD1 (5 bases). The V gene's germline CDR1 is SGHKS and CDR2 YYEKEE (reference sequence). Trimming cost V 2 bases and J 0 bases, with 11 bases left between them. This CDR3 region has 16 residues. The CDR3 DNA follows: TGTGCCAGCAGCTTAACAGGAAGCACAACTAATGAAAAACTGTTTTTT. Amino acids: CASSLTGSTTNEKLFF.

The V and J genes are TRBV9 and TRBJ1-1, with D possibly TRBD1 on 6 matching bases. With 4 bases removed from V and 4 bases from J, the gap between germline ends came to 17 bases. The germline V gene encodes CDR1 SGDLS and CDR2 YYNGEE. The CDR3 is 15 residues long. CDR3 DNA: TGTGCCAGCAGCTCAGAAGGGGGATTGGTCACTGAAGCTTTCTTT. It encodes CASSSEGGLVTEAFF.

This chain connects TRBV28 to TRBJ2-1, with TRBD2 as a possible D gene (7 bases). Germline V gene sequence: CDR1 MDHEN, CDR2 SYDVKM. The V gene lost 5 bases and the J gene lost 8 bases, with 22 bases spanning the gap. The CDR3 runs 16 residues. Here the CDR3 reads CASSPTGAWGGHEQFF. DNA for the CDR3: TGTGCCAGCAGTCCTACGGGAGCATGGGGGGGCCATGAGCAGTTCTTC.

J is TRBJ2-2 and V is TRBV7-9; D is possibly TRBD2 (6 bases). CDR1 SEHNR and CDR2 FQNEAQ come from the germline V gene (reference sequence). The CDR3 covers 16 residues. Deletions cut 1 base from V and 4 bases from J, with 13 bases between. This CDR3 reads CASSLVPGAITGELFF. The CDR3 DNA sequence: TGTGCCAGCAGCTTAGTTCCGGGAGCGATCACCGGGGAGCTGTTTTTT.

The gene calls are TRBV7-6 and TRBJ1-4, with unresolved D. V was clipped by 1 base and J by 4 bases, with 7 bases between them. The germline V gene encodes CDR1 SGHVS and CDR2 FNYEAQ. The CDR3 loop spans 14 amino acids. CDR3 loop: CASSLGGSNEKLFF. DNA of the CDR3: TGTGCCAGCAGCTTAGGAGGGAGTAATGAAAAACTGTTTTTT.

This clone was found a few times. This chain links TRBV10-3 with TRBJ1-3; D perhaps matches TRBD1 (5 bases). Looked up from germline, CDR1 is ENHRY and CDR2 is SYGVKD. Trimming took off 8 bases at V and 0 bases at J, with 17 bases between the two ends. This CDR3 spans 16 amino acids. CDR3 nucleotides: TGTGCCATCCAAACGGGCAGGGACTACTCTGGAAACACCATATATTTT. This encodes CAIQTGRDYSGNTIYF.

The chain couples TRBV7-2 to TRBJ2-3; D gene ambiguous. The CDR3 is 13 amino acids. V was clipped by 5 bases and J by 2 bases, with 8 bases between them. The germline CDR1 and CDR2 sequences are SGHTA and FQGNSA. The CDR3 spells CASSPQNTDTQYF. The CDR3 coding sequence is TGTGCCAGCAGCCCTCAGAACACAGATACGCAGTATTTT.

This clone was recorded once. This chain links TRBV7-2 with TRBJ1-4; D perhaps matches TRBD1 (5 bases). The V and J ends lost 5 bases and 8 bases respectively, with 18 bases between them. CDR3 length: 15 amino acids. Per germline, CDR1 SGHTA and CDR2 FQGNSA. CDR3 sequence: CASSPSRGWGEKLFF. The CDR3 DNA follows: TGTGCCAGCAGCCCGAGCCGAGGTTGGGGCGAAAAACTGTTTTTT.

The rearrangement uses TRBV7-7 and TRBJ2-1, with 10 bases that match TRBD1. The CDR3 covers 15 residues. With 5 bases clipped from V and 4 bases from J, the junction kept 5 bases outside the gene matches. Looked up from germline, CDR1 is SSHAT and CDR2 is FNYEAQ (reference sequence). DNA for the CDR3: TGTGCCAGCAGCGTCGGGACAGGGGCTTACAATGAGCAGTTCTTC. As protein: CASSVGTGAYNEQFF. The whole variable domain, remainder taken from reference TRBV7-7 and TRBJ2-1, is GAGVSQSPRYKVTKRGQDVTLRCDPISSHATLYWYQQALGQGPEFLTYFNYEAQPDKSGLPSDRFSAERPEGSISTLTIQRTEQRDSAMYRCASSVGTGAYNEQFFGPGTRLTVL.

The rearrangement joins TRBV5-5 to TRBJ1-2, with D possibly TRBD1 on 6 matching bases. The CDR3 has 16 residues. V was pared by 0 bases and J by 5 bases, with 17 bases between. Germline assignment: CDR1 SGHKS and CDR2 YYEKEE (reference sequence). This CDR3 reads CASSLGPSGQNYGYTF. CDR3 DNA sequence: TGTGCCAGCAGCTTGGGCCCCTCAGGACAGAATTATGGCTACACCTTC.

The chain employs TRBV7-9 and TRBJ2-7; D perhaps matches TRBD2 (5 bases). The length of the CDR3 is 14 residues. CDR1 and CDR2 (germline): SEHNR, FQNEAQ (reference sequence). The V end was cut by 1 base, the J end by 6 bases, with 13 bases between. The DNA for the CDR3 is TGTGCCAGCAGCTTAGATAGTGGGAGTACCGAGCAGTACTTC. It translates to CASSLDSGSTEQYF. Based on the CDR3 plus reference TRBV7-9 and TRBJ2-7, the full variable domain is DTGVSQNPRHKITKRGQNVTFRCDPISEHNRLYWYRQTLGQGPEFLTYFQNEAQLEKSRLLSDRFSAERPKGSFSTLEIQRTEQGDSAMYLCASSLDSGSTEQYFGPGTRLTVT.